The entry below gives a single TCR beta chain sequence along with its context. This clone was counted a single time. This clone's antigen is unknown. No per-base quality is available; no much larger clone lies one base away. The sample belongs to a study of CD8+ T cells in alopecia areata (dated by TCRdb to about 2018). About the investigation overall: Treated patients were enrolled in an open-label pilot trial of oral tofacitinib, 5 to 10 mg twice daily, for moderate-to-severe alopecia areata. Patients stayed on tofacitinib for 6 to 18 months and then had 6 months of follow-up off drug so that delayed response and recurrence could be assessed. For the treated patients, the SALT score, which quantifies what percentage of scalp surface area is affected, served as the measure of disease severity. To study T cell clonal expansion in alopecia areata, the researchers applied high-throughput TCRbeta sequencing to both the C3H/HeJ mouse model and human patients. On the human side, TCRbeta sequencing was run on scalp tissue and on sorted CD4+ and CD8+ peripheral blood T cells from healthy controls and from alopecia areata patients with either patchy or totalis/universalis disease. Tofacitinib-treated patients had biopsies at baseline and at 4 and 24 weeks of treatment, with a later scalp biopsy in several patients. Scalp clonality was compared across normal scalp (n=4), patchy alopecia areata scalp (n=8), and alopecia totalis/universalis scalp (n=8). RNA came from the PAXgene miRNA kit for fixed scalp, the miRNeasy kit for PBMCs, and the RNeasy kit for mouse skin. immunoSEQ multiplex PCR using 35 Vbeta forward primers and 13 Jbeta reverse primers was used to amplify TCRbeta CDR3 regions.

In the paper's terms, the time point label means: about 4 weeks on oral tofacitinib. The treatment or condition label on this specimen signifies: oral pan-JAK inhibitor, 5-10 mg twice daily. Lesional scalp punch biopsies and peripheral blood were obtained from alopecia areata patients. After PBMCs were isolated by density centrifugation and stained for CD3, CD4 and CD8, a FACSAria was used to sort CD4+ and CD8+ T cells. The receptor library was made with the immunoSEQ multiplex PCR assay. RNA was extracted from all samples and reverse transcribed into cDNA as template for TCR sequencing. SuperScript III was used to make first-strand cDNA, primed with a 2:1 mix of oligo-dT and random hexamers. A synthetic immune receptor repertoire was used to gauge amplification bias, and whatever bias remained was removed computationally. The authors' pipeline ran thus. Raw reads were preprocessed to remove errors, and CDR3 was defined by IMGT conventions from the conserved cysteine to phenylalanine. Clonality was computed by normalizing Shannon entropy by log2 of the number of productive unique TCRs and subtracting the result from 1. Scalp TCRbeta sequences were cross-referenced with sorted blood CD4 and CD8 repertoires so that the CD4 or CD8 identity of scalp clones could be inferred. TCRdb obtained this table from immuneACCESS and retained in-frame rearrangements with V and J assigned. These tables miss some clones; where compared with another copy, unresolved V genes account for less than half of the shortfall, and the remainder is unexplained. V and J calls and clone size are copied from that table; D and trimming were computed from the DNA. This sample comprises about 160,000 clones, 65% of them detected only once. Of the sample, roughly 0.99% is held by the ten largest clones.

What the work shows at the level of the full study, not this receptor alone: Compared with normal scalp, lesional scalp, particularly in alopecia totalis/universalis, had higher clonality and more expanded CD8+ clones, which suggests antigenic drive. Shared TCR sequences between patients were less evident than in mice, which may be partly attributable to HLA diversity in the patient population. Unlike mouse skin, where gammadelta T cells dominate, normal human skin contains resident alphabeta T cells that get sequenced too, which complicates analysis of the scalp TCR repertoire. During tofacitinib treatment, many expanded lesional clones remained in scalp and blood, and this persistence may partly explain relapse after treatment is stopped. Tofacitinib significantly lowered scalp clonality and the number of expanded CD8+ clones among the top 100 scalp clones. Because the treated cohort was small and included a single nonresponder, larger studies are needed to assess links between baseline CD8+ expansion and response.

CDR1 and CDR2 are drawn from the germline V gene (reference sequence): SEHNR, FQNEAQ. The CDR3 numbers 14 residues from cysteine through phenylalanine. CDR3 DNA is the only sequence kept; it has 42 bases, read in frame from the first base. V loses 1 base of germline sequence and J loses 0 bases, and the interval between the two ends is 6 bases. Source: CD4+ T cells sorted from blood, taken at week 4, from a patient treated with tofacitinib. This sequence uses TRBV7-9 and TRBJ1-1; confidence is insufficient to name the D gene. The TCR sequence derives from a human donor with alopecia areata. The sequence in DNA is TGTGCCAGCAGCTTAGGGAGAGTGAACACTGAAGCTTTCTTT. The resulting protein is CASSLGRVNTEAFF.